A single sample gave rise to the 8 T cell receptor beta chains below, sequenced in a study of control samples from healthy donors and cancer patients. Produced via immunoSEQ multiplex PCR; TCRdb's table is partial and in-frame only. The data contain just under 75,000 clones, roughly nine tenths of them singletons. Sequencing used blood. These receptor sequences come from a woman aged 50 to 60 in good health.

This clone was detected only a few times. The genes are TRBV7-9 and TRBJ2-1; the D gene could be TRBD1 or TRBD2 (6 bases each). CDR3 length equals 17 residues. The V and J ends lost 1 base and 0 bases respectively, with 13 bases between them. Per the germline V gene, CDR1 is SEHNR and CDR2 is FQNEAQ (reference sequence). The CDR3 loop reads CASSLEGGFGSYNEQFF. For the CDR3, the DNA is TGTGCCAGCAGCTTAGAAGGGGGGTTTGGCTCCTACAATGAGCAGTTCTTC.

The chain recombines TRBV11-1 with TRBJ2-5; 7 nucleotides agree with TRBD1. CDR1 and CDR2 (germline): SGHAT, FQDESV (reference sequence). This CDR3 region has 14 residues. V lost 3 bases to trimming and J lost 1 base; unmatched junction nucleotides: 2. CDR3 nucleotide sequence: TGTGCCAGCAGCTTTGGGACAGTCCAAGAGACCCAGTACTTC. Translated, it gives CASSFGTVQETQYF. The full variable domain, its missing parts supplied by reference TRBV11-1 and TRBJ2-5, is EAEVAQSPRYKITEKSQAVAFWCDPISGHATLYWYRQILGQGPELLVQFQDESVVDDSQLPKDRFSAERLKGVDSTLKIQPAELGDSAMYLCASSFGTVQETQYFGPGTRLLVL.

V usage is TRBV19 and J usage is TRBJ1-1; possible D gene TRBD1, 5 bases. CDR3 size: 17 residues. The V gene's germline CDR1 is LNHDA and CDR2 SQIVND (reference sequence). V was pared by 3 bases and J by 4 bases, with 21 bases between. The CDR3: CASSMPPTGAWGTEAFF. The CDR3 DNA reads as TGTGCCAGTAGTATGCCCCCCACAGGAGCCTGGGGCACTGAAGCTTTCTTT.

In this sample, this clone turned up a few times. The chain couples TRBV6-5 to TRBJ2-7; possible D gene TRBD1, 5 bases. V was clipped by 0 bases and J by 5 bases, with 8 bases between them. There are 13 residues in the CDR3. From germline, CDR1 is MNHEY and CDR2 SVGAGI. The CDR3 reads CASSYSWGNEQYF. The CDR3 coding sequence is TGTGCCAGCAGTTACTCCTGGGGCAACGAGCAGTACTTC.

The V and J genes are TRBV4-1 and TRBJ2-1; 9 positions agree with TRBD2. The V gene end was trimmed by 4 bases and the J gene end by 7 bases; junction bases not matched to a gene: 8. The germline gives CDR1 MGHRA, CDR2 YSYEKL. The CDR3 length is 15 residues. CDR3 sequence: CASSPRASGTNEQFF. The CDR3 DNA sequence: TGCGCCAGCAGCCCTCGGGCTAGCGGGACAAATGAGCAGTTCTTC.

The chain recombines TRBV18 with TRBJ2-3; D might be TRBD1 or TRBD2, each matching 5 bases. Looked up from germline, CDR1 is KGHSH and CDR2 is LQKENI. CDR3 length: 14 residues. V lost 1 base and J 4 bases, leaving 9 bases between the germline ends. CDR3 residues: CASSPQGTADTQYF. The CDR3, as DNA: TGTGCCAGCTCACCACAGGGGACGGCAGATACGCAGTATTTT.

The chain combines TRBV2 with TRBJ2-7; D might be TRBD2 (5 bases). Germline CDR1 reads SNHLY; CDR2 reads FYNNEI. The CDR3 length is 13 residues. Trimming pared 1 base from V and 7 bases from J, leaving 11 bases between. The CDR3 DNA reads as TGTGCCAGCAGTGAAGGGACTCTGGAGGAGCAGTACTTC. Translating gives CASSEGTLEEQYF.

V usage is TRBV4-2 and J usage is TRBJ2-2; 11 bases match TRBD2. The CDR3 sequence is 17 residues long. The V gene's germline CDR1 is LGHNA and CDR2 YNFKEQ. V was clipped by 0 bases and J by 8 bases; unmatched bases: 8. CDR3 bases: TGTGCCAGCAGCCAAGATTCACTAGCGGGGGCATCAGGGGAGCTGTTTTTT. It yields the protein CASSQDSLAGASGELFF.